The present T cell receptor (beta chain) was sequenced within a study of cytomegalovirus exposure and HLA in healthy donors. Overall study results and limits: Three CMV-associated chains proved CMV antigen-specific in vitro. The likely origin of a cluster of highly shared sequence variants was a sequencing artifact. Many donors shared some public TCRs, even though most TCR sequences were rare.

PCR employed 60 Vbeta and 13 Jbeta primers. Clones were sequenced by immunoSEQ multiplex PCR, and TCRdb holds only the in-frame ones, with some missing. The sample yields roughly 160,000 clones, under 80% seen once. On this clone: Its matching antigen is unknown.

With V trimmed by 4 bases and J by 6 bases, 4 bases remained unmatched. The CDR3 has 14 amino acids. In germline, CDR1 is PRHDT, CDR2 FYEKMQ (reference sequence). This sequence originates from a man aged 40-49 years in good health and CMV-seronegative. The sequenced sample consisted of PBMCs. The rearrangement joins TRBV13 to TRBJ1-2; TRBD1 matches at 11 bases. In DNA form, the CDR3 reads TGTGCCAGCAGCTCTGGGGGACAGGGGGATGGCTACACCTTC. Translating it yields CASSSGGQGDGYTF.